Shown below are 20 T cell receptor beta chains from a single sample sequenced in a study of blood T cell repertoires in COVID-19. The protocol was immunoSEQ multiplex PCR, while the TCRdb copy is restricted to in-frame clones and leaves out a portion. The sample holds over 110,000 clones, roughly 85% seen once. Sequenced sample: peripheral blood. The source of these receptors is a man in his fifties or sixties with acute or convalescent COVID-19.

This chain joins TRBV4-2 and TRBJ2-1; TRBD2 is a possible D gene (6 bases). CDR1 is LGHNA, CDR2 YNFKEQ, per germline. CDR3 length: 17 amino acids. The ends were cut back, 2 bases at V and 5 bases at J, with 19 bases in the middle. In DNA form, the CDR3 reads TGTGCCAGCAGCCAATTTGGTTTTGGGACTGGAAACAATGAGCAGTTCTTC. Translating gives CASSQFGFGTGNNEQFF.

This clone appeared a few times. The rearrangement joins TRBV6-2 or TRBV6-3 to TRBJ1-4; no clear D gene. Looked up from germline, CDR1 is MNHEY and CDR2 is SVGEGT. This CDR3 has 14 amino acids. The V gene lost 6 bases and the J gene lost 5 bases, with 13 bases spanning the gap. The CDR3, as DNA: TGTGCCAGCAGCCGCCGGACTGGCAATGAAAAACTGTTTTTT. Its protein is CASSRRTGNEKLFF.

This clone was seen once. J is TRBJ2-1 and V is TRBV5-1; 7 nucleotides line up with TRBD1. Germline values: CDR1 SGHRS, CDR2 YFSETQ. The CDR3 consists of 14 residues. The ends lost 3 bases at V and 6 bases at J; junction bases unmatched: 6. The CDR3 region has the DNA TGCGCCAGCAGCTCCGGACAGGAGCCCAATGAGCAGTTCTTC. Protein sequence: CASSSGQEPNEQFF. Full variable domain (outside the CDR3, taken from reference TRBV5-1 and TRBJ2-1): KAGVTQTPRYLIKTRGQQVTLSCSPISGHRSVSWYQQTPGQGLQFLFEYFSETQRNKGNFPGRFSGRQFSNSRSEMNVSTLELGDSALYLCASSSGQEPNEQFFGPGTRLTVL.

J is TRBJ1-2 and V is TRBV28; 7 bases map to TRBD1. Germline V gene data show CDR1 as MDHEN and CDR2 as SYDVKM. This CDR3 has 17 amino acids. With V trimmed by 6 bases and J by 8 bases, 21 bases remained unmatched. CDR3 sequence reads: CASRLRALTGSGSGYTF. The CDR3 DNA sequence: TGTGCCAGCAGACTTAGGGCCTTGACAGGGAGTGGAAGCGGCTACACCTTC.

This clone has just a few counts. This chain's CDR3 is CASSPAGTGAATEAFF. The CDR3 DNA follows: TGTGCCAGCAGCCCAGCGGGTACCGGGGCTGCGACTGAAGCTTTCTTT. The gene calls are TRBV7-9 and TRBJ1-1, with D possibly matching TRBD1 (5 bases). Germline assignment: CDR1 SEHNR and CDR2 FQNEAQ (reference sequence). This CDR3 has 16 amino acids. V was shortened by 5 bases and J by 5 bases, with 21 bases between the two germline ends.

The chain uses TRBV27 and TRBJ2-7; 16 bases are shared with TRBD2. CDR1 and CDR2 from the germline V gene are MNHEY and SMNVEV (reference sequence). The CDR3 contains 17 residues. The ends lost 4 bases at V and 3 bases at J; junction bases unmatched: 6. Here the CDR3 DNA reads TGTGCCAGCAGTTCCTCGGGACTAGCGGGAGGGTACTACGAGCAGTACTTC. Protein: CASSSSGLAGGYYEQYF.

This chain's CDR3 is CASSLVMTGGDYGYTF. The CDR3 DNA is TGCGCCAGCAGCTTGGTGATGACAGGGGGAGACTATGGCTACACCTTC. The chain carries TRBV5-1 and TRBJ1-2; 9 positions agree with TRBD1. CDR3 length: 16 residues. Unmatched junction bases numbered 6, after V lost 0 bases and J lost 3 bases. In germline, CDR1 is SGHRS, CDR2 YFSETQ.

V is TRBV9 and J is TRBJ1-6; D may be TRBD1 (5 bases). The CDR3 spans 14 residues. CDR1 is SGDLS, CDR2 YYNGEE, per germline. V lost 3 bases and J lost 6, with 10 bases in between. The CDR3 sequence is CASSGTPSNSPLHF. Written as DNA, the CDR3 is TGTGCCAGCAGCGGGACACCTTCTAATTCACCCCTCCACTTT. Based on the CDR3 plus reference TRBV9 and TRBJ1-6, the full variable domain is DSGVTQTPKHLITATGQRVTLRCSPRSGDLSVYWYQQSLDQGLQFLIQYYNGEERAKGNILERFSAQQFPDLHSELNLSSLELGDSALYFCASSGTPSNSPLHFGNGTRLTVT.

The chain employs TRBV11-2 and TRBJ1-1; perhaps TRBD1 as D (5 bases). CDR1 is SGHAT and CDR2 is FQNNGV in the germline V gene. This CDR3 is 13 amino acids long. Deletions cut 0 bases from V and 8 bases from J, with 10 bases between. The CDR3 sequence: CASSLEEGTEAFF. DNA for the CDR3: TGTGCCAGCAGCTTAGAGGAGGGGACCGAAGCTTTCTTT.

Here the CDR3 DNA reads TGCGCCAGCAGCCAAGGAGGGTTTGAAGCTTTCTTT. It encodes CASSQGGFEAFF. This chain links TRBV4-3 with TRBJ1-1; D not certain. CDR3 length equals 12 residues. The V end was cut by 1 base, the J end by 7 bases, with 7 bases between. Germline CDR1 and CDR2: LGHNA and YSLEER.

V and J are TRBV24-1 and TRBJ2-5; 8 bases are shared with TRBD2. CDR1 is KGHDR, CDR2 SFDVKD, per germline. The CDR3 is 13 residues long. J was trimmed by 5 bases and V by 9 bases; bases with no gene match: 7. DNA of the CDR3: TGTGCCACCTCTGCGGGAGGTTGGGAGACCCAGTACTTC. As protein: CATSAGGWETQYF.

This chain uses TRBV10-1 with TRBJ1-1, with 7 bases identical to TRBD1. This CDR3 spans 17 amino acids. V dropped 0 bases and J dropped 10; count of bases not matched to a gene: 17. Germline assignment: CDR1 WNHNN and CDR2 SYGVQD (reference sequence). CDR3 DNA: TGCGCCAGCAGTGAGTCGTTGGACAGGCTCAACCCCTTTCGAGCTTTCTTT. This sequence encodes CASSESLDRLNPFRAFF.

Here the CDR3 DNA reads TGTGCCAGTACTACAACGGGACAGGGGAGAACTGAAGCTTTCTTT. This sequence encodes CASTTTGQGRTEAFF. The chain links TRBV19 to TRBJ1-1, with 10 bases aligning to TRBD1. The germline V gene encodes CDR1 LNHDA and CDR2 SQIVND (reference sequence). Unmatched junction bases numbered 10, after V lost 7 bases and J lost 5 bases. This CDR3 has 15 residues.

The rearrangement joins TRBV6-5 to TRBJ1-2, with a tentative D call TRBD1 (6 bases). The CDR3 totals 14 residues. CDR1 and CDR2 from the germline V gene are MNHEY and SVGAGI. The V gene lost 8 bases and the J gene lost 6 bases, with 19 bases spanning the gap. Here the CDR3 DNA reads TGTGCCAGCGGTTCTACTACAGGGCTTCATGGCTACACCTTC. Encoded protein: CASGSTTGLHGYTF.

DNA of the CDR3: TGCGCCAGCAGCCCTGAACTAGACCTCTCTGGAAACACCATATATTTT. Its translation: CASSPELDLSGNTIYF. V is TRBV5-1 and J is TRBJ1-3; no clear D. From germline, CDR1 is SGHRS and CDR2 YFSETQ. The V gene lost 4 bases and the J gene lost 0 bases, with 14 bases spanning the gap. CDR3 size: 16 residues.

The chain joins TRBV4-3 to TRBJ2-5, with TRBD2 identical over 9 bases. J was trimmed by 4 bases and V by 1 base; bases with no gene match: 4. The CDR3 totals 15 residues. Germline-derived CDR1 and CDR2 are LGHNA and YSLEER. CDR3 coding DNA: TGCGCCAGCAGCCAAGGTAGCGGGAGAGGAGAGACCCAGTACTTC. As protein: CASSQGSGRGETQYF.

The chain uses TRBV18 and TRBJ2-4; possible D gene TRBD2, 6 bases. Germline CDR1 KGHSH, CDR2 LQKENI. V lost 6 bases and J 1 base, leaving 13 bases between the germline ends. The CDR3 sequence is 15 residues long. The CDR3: CASSRAAGAKNIQYF. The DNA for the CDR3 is TGTGCCAGCTCCCGGGCGGCGGGGGCCAAAAACATTCAGTACTTC.

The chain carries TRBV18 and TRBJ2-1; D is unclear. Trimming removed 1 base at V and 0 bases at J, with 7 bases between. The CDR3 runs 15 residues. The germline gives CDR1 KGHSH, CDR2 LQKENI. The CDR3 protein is CASSPQESSYNEQFF. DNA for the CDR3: TGTGCCAGCTCACCACAGGAGAGCTCCTACAATGAGCAGTTCTTC.

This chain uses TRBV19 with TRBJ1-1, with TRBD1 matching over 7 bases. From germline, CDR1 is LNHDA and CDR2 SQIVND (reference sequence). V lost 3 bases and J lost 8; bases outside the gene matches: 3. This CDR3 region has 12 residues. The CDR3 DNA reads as TGTGCCAGTAGTATTCAGGGACAGGAAGCTTTCTTT. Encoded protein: CASSIQGQEAFF.

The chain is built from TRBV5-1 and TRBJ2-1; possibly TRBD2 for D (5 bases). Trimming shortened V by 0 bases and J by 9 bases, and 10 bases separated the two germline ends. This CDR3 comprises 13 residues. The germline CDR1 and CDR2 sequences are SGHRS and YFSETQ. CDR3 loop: CASSLDPGSEQFF. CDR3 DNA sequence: TGCGCCAGCAGCTTGGATCCGGGAAGTGAGCAGTTCTTC.